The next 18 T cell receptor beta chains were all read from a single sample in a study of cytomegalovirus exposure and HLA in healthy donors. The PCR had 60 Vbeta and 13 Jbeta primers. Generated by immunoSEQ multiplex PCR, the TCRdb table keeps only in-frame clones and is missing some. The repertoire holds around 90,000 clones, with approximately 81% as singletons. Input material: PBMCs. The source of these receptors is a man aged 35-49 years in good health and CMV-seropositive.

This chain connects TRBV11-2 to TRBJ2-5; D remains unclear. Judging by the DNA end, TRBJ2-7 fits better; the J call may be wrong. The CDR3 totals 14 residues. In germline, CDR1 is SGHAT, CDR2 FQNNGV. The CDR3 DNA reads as TGTGCCAGCAGCTTAGACGCTGGGGCCTACGAGCAGTACTTC. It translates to CASSLDAGAYEQYF.

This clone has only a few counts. The CDR3 loop reads CSAGLGVGLGGYTF. The CDR3 DNA follows: TGCAGCGCTGGTTTAGGGGTTGGATTGGGTGGCTACACCTTC. The V and J genes are TRBV29-1 and TRBJ1-2; a weak D match, TRBD1 (5 bases). The germline gives CDR1 SQVTM, CDR2 ANQGSEA. This CDR3 is built from 14 residues. V was shortened by 7 bases and J by 7 bases, with 22 bases between the two germline ends.

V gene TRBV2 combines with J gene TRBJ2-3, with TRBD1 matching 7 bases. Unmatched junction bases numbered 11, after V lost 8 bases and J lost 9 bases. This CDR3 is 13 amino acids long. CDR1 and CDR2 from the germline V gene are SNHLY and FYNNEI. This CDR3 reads CASFTGARKTQYF. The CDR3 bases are TGTGCCAGCTTTACAGGGGCCAGAAAAACGCAGTATTTT.

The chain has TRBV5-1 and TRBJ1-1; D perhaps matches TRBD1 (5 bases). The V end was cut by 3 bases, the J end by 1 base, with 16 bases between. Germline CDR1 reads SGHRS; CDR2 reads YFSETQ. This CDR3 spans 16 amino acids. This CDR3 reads CASSSGQASTNTEAFF. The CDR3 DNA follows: TGCGCCAGCAGCTCCGGACAAGCCTCAACGAACACTGAAGCTTTCTTT.

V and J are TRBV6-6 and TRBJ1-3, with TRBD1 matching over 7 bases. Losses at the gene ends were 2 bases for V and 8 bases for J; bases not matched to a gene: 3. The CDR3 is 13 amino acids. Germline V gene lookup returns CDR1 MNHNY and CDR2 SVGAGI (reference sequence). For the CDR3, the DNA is TGTGCCAGCAGTTACCCCCAGGGGGACACCATATATTTT. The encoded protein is CASSYPQGDTIYF.

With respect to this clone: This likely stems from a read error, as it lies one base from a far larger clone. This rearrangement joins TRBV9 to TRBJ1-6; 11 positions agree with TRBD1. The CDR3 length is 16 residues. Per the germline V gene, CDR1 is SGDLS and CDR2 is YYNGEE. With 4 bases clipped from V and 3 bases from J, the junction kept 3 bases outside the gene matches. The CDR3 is CASSSGTGGYNSPLHF. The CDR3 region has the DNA TGTGCCAGCAGCTCCGGGACAGGGGGCTATAATTCACCCCTCCACTTT.

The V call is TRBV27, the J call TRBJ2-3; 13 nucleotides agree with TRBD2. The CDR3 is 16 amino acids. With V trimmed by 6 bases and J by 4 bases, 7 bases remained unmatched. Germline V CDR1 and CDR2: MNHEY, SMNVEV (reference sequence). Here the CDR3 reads CASRRPGTSGADTQYF. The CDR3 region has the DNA TGTGCCAGCAGACGCCCCGGGACTAGCGGGGCAGATACGCAGTATTTT.

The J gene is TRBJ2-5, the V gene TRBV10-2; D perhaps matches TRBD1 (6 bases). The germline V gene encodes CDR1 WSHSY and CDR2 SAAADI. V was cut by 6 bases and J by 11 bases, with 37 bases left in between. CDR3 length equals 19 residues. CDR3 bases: TGCGCCAGCAGACGACCGAGAGAAAAAACAGGGTGTCAGTCGGGTGAGCAGTACTTC. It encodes CASRRPREKTGCQSGEQYF.

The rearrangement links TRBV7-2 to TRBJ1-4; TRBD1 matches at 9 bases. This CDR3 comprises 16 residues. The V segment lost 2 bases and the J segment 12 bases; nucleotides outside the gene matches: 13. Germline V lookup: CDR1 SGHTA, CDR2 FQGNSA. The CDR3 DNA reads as TGTGCCAGCAGCTTATCCGGGACAGGGTTATCCTGGGAACTGTTTTTT. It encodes CASSLSGTGLSWELFF. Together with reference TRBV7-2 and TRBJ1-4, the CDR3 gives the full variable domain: GAGVSQSPSNKVTEKGKDVELRCDPISGHTALYWYRQSLGQGLEFLIYFQGNSAPDKSGLPSDRFSAERTGGSVSTLTIQRTQQEDSAVYLCASSLSGTGLSWELFFGSGTQLSVL.

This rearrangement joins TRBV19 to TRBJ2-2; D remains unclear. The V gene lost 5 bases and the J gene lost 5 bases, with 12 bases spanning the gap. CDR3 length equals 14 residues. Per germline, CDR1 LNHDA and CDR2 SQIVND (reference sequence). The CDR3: CASSAAYRTGELFF. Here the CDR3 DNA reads TGTGCCAGTAGTGCGGCGTATAGGACCGGGGAGCTGTTTTTT. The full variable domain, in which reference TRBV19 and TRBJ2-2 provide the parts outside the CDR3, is DGGITQSPKYLFRKEGQNVTLSCEQNLNHDAMYWYRQDPGQGLRLIYYSQIVNDFQKGDIAEGYSVSREKKESFPLTVTSAQKNPTAFYLCASSAAYRTGELFFGEGSRLTVL.

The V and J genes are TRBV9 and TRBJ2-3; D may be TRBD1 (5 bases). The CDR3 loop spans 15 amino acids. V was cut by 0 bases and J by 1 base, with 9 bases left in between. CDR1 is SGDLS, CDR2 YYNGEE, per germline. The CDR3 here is CASSVGTGGTDTQYF. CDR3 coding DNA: TGTGCCAGCAGCGTAGGAACAGGCGGCACAGATACGCAGTATTTT.

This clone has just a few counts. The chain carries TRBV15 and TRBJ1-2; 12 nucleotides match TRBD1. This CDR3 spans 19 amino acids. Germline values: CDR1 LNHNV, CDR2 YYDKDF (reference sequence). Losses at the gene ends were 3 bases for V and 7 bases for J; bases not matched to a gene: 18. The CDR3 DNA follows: TGTGCCACCAGCAGGGGCACCGGGACAGGGGGCGCAGGGATAAGTGGCTACACCTTC. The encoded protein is CATSRGTGTGGAGISGYTF.

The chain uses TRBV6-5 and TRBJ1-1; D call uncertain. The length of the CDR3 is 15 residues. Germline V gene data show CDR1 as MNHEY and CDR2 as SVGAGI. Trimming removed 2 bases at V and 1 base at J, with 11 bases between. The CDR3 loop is CASSYGLTENTEAFF. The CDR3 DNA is TGTGCCAGCAGTTACGGGTTGACTGAGAACACTGAAGCTTTCTTT.

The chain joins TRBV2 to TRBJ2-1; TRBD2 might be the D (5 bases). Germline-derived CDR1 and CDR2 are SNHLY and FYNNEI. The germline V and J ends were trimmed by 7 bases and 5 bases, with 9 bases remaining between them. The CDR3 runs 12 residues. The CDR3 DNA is TGTGCCAGCACCTTCGGGGACAATGAGCAGTTCTTC. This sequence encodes CASTFGDNEQFF. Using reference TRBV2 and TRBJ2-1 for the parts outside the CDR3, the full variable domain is EPEVTQTPSHQVTQMGQEVILRCVPISNHLYFYWYRQILGQKVEFLVSFYNNEISEKSEIFDDQFSVERPDGSNFTLKIRSTKLEDSAMYFCASTFGDNEQFFGPGTRLTVL.

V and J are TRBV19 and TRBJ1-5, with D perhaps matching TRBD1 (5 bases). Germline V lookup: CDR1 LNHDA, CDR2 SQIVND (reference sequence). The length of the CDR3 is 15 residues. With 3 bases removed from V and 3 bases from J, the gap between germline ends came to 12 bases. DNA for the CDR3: TGTGCCAGTAGTATTCCAGGGAGGGACAATCAGCCCCAGCATTTT. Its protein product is CASSIPGRDNQPQHF. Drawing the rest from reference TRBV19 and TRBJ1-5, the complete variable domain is DGGITQSPKYLFRKEGQNVTLSCEQNLNHDAMYWYRQDPGQGLRLIYYSQIVNDFQKGDIAEGYSVSREKKESFPLTVTSAQKNPTAFYLCASSIPGRDNQPQHFGDGTRLSIL.

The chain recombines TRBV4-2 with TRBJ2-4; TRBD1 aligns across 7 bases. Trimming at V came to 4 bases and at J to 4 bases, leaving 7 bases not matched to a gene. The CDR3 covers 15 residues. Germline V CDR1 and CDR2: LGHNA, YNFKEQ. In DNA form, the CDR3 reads TGTGCCAGCAGCCGACCAGGACAGGAAAAAAACATTCAGTACTTC. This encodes CASSRPGQEKNIQYF.

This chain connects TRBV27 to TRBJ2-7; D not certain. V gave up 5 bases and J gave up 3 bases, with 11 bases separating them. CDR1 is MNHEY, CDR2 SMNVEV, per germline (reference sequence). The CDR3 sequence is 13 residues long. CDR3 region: CASSRVPFYEQYF. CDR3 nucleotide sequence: TGTGCCAGCAGTCGGGTTCCATTCTACGAGCAGTACTTC.

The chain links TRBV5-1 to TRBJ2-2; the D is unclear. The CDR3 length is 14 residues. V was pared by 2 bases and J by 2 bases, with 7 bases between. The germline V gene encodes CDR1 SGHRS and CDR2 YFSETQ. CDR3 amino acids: CASSLHHNTGELFF. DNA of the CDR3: TGCGCCAGCAGCTTACACCATAACACCGGGGAGCTGTTTTTT.